These 24 T cell receptor beta chains were sequenced from one sample in a study of T cell repertoires in cytomegalovirus infection (dated by TCRdb to 2018 to 2020). For these receptors, no antigen is known. Sequencer: Illumina HiSeq 1500. Using fastp trimming at Q25 and MiXCR clonotype assembly, TCRdb reanalyzed the public sequencing data and kept in-frame beta chains. All rows with the same CDR3 protein become a single entry with the most common DNA and genes. The sample records approximately 600,000 distinct CDR3 sequences, around two fifths of which are singletons. The leading ten clones occupy about half of the sample. This specimen's treatment or condition label, interpreted: in vitro stimulation with specific CMV peptide epitopes to enrich CMV-specific T cells. Specimen: cultured PBMCs, collected from culture after CMV antigen stimulation. These receptors all come from a human donor in good health (CMV status not recorded). Some clones in this sample may be carry-over from other donors' samples.

J is TRBJ2-3 and V is TRBV7-2; the D gene could be TRBD1 or TRBD2 (5 bases each). The CDR3 contains 16 residues. Germline V gene lookup returns CDR1 SGHTA and CDR2 FQGNSA. V lost 5 bases to trimming and J lost 3 bases, with 18 bases between them. CDR3 in amino acids: CASSLRGNEGTDTQYF. Here the CDR3 DNA reads TGTGCCAGCAGCCTGAGGGGCAATGAGGGGACAGATACGCAGTATTTT.

The J gene is TRBJ2-3, the V gene TRBV11-1; the D gene is possibly TRBD2 (7 bases). Trimming pared 2 bases from V and 4 bases from J, leaving 16 bases between. Germline-derived CDR1 and CDR2 are SGHAT and FQDESV (reference sequence). There are 16 residues in the CDR3. The CDR3 DNA is TGTGCCAGCAGCTTACGAGGGGGGGCCCTCGCAGATACGCAGTATTTT. Its translation is CASSLRGGALADTQYF.

The table lists this clonotype with many counts. For the CDR3, the DNA is TGTGCCAGCAGCTTAAGACAGGGAGACAATTCACCCCTCCACTTT. Residues: CASSLRQGDNSPLHF. This chain connects TRBV7-2 to TRBJ1-6; TRBD1 matches 7 bases. There are 15 residues in the CDR3. CDR1 is SGHTA, CDR2 FQGNSA, per germline. V trimming: 2 bases; J trimming: 7 bases; junction bases outside the gene matches: 5. Full variable domain (outside the CDR3, taken from reference TRBV7-2 and TRBJ1-6): GAGVSQSPSNKVTEKGKDVELRCDPISGHTALYWYRQSLGQGLEFLIYFQGNSAPDKSGLPSDRFSAERTGGSVSTLTIQRTQQEDSAVYLCASSLRQGDNSPLHFGNGTRLTVT.

This clonotype came up a few times. The gene calls are TRBV12-3 or TRBV12-4 and TRBJ2-7; 14 bases align to TRBD2. The V and J ends lost 6 bases and 6 bases, in that order; junction bases with no gene match: 10. The CDR3 is 16 amino acids. In DNA, the CDR3 is TGTGCCAGCAGCCGTCCGGGACTAGCGGGAGAGAGCGAGCAGTACTTC. This gives the protein CASSRPGLAGESEQYF.

The table lists this clonotype with a few counts. The V call is TRBV5-1, the J call TRBJ2-1; 7 bases line up with TRBD1. Unmatched junction bases numbered 10, after V lost 4 bases and J lost 0 bases. Per germline, CDR1 SGHRS and CDR2 YFSETQ. CDR3 size: 17 residues. The CDR3 DNA sequence: TGCGCCAGCAGCAGGGTTCCAGGGGGTGGCTCCTACAATGAGCAGTTCTTC. Amino acids: CASSRVPGGGSYNEQFF.

This clonotype came up a few times. The chain has TRBV7-2 and TRBJ1-4, with D possibly being TRBD1 (6 bases). The CDR3 totals 15 residues. V was trimmed by 0 bases and J by 4 bases, leaving 9 bases between them. CDR1 is SGHTA, CDR2 FQGNSA, per germline. In DNA form, the CDR3 reads TGTGCCAGCAGCTTAGCCAGGGGTGGTAATGAAAAACTGTTTTTT. Amino acids: CASSLARGGNEKLFF.

The chain couples TRBV7-2 to TRBJ2-3; D might be TRBD2 (5 bases). The germline V gene has CDR1 SGHTA and CDR2 FQGNSA. Trimming pared 2 bases from V and 2 bases from J, leaving 14 bases between. This CDR3 has 16 residues. The CDR3 nucleotides are TGTGCCAGCAGCTTAATTCTAGCTGGGGACACAGATACGCAGTATTTT. Its protein is CASSLILAGDTDTQYF.

This clonotype was seen a few times. The rearrangement joins TRBV12-3 or TRBV12-4 to TRBJ1-2; D remains ambiguous. This CDR3 is 13 amino acids long. V lost 5 bases and J 8 bases, leaving 15 bases between the germline ends. Here the CDR3 reads CASSTDTTWGYTF. The CDR3 DNA reads as TGTGCCAGCAGTACAGATACAACTTGGGGCTACACCTTC.

The chain joins TRBV20-1 to TRBJ2-7; a weak D match, TRBD1 (5 bases). Germline CDR1 is DFQATT and CDR2 is SNEGSKA (reference sequence). CDR3 length: 12 amino acids. V was trimmed by 8 bases and J by 2 bases, leaving 13 bases between them. The CDR3 coding sequence is TGCAGTTCCCGGAAGGGGACCTACGAGCAGTACTTC. Translating gives CSSRKGTYEQYF.

This clonotype was seen a handful of times. The chain has TRBV7-7 and TRBJ2-2; TRBD2 matches at 10 bases. The germline V gene encodes CDR1 SSHAT and CDR2 FNYEAQ (reference sequence). The length of the CDR3 is 16 residues. V lost 4 bases, J lost 4 bases, and 6 bases stayed unmatched. As DNA, the CDR3 is TGTGCCAGCAGCTCCAGGACTAGCGGAGGCACCGGGGAGCTGTTTTTT. This codes for CASSSRTSGGTGELFF.

This clonotype occurred a few times. V is TRBV7-8 and J is TRBJ2-7, with TRBD2 identical over 7 bases. The J segment lost 4 bases and the V segment lost 2 bases, leaving 11 bases of the junction unmatched. CDR1 is SGHVS, CDR2 FQNEAQ, per germline. The CDR3 runs to 16 residues. CDR3 sequence: CASSLSFGGSGYEQYF. The CDR3, as DNA: TGTGCCAGCAGCTTAAGTTTCGGCGGGAGTGGTTACGAGCAGTACTTC.

The V and J genes are TRBV13 and TRBJ2-2; D uncertain. The germline V gene has CDR1 PRHDT and CDR2 FYEKMQ (reference sequence). V lost 4 bases to trimming and J lost 2 bases, with 8 bases between them. This CDR3 comprises 14 residues. CDR3 nucleotides: TGTGCCAGCAGCTACGGATTTAACACCGGGGAGCTGTTTTTT. Its translation is CASSYGFNTGELFF.

This chain uses TRBV20-1 with TRBJ2-3; TRBD2 aligns across 10 bases. This CDR3 is built from 15 residues. In germline, CDR1 is DFQATT, CDR2 SNEGSKA (reference sequence). With V trimmed by 6 bases and J by 2 bases, 8 bases remained unmatched. CDR3 residues: CSAGGAGGTTDTQYF. CDR3 sequence (DNA): TGCAGTGCGGGGGGAGCGGGGGGGACCACAGATACGCAGTATTTT.

This sequence joins TRBV7-6 and TRBJ1-5; 8 bases match TRBD1. Germline trimming cut 4 bases from V and 3 bases from J; bases unmatched to any gene: 14. Germline V gene lookup returns CDR1 SGHVS and CDR2 FNYEAQ. The length of the CDR3 is 18 residues. The CDR3 DNA is TGTGCCAGCAGCTCGTACCCCAGGGGGCCAGTTACCAATCAGCCCCAGCATTTT. This translates into CASSSYPRGPVTNQPQHF.

This clonotype was observed a few times. The chain couples TRBV7-2 to TRBJ1-5; no definite D call. Deletions cut 5 bases from V and 6 bases from J, with 17 bases between. The CDR3 extends over 15 amino acids. The germline gives CDR1 SGHTA, CDR2 FQGNSA. CDR3 DNA sequence: TGTGCCAGCAGCCTATGGTCCCATCATGGTCAGCCCCAGCATTTT. Its translation is CASSLWSHHGQPQHF.

This chain links TRBV3-1 with TRBJ1-2; no firm D call. CDR3 length: 13 residues. Germline V lookup: CDR1 LGHDT, CDR2 YNNKEL (reference sequence). V shed 1 base and J shed 5 bases, with 8 bases lying between them. CDR3 sequence reads: CASSQAGRYGYTF. The CDR3 DNA is TGTGCCAGCAGCCAAGCAGGTCGTTATGGCTACACCTTC. The whole variable domain, remainder taken from reference TRBV3-1 and TRBJ1-2, is DTAVSQTPKYLVTQMGNDKSIKCEQNLGHDTMYWYKQDSKKFLKIMFSYNNKELIINETVPNRFSPKSPDKAHLNLHINSLELGDSAVYFCASSQAGRYGYTFGSGTRLTVV.

At least ten counts were recorded for this clonotype. This rearrangement joins TRBV25-1 to TRBJ2-5, with D tentatively TRBD2 (6 bases). The V gene's germline CDR1 is MGHDK and CDR2 SYGVNS. Trimming pared 3 bases from V and 0 bases from J, leaving 8 bases between. This CDR3 region has 14 residues. In DNA, the CDR3 is TGTGCCAGCAGTGAGGGAGGTAACCAAGAGACCCAGTACTTC. Translation: CASSEGGNQETQYF.

The rearrangement joins TRBV5-6 to TRBJ1-1; no firm D call. With 0 bases removed from V and 6 bases from J, the gap between germline ends came to 18 bases. CDR1 is SGHDT and CDR2 is YYEEEE in the germline V gene. CDR3 length: 16 residues. The CDR3, as DNA: TGTGCCAGCAGCTTGGCCCTACCGGGAGGGAGGGCTGAAGCTTTCTTT. It encodes CASSLALPGGRAEAFF.

The chain carries TRBV7-6 and TRBJ2-2, with a weak D call TRBD2 (6 bases). CDR1 is SGHVS, CDR2 FNYEAQ, per germline. V lost 4 bases and J lost 1, with 13 bases in between. This CDR3 contains 16 residues. The CDR3 here is CASSSKRRENTGELFF. DNA of the CDR3: TGTGCCAGCAGCTCCAAGAGGCGGGAGAACACCGGGGAGCTGTTTTTT.

Only a few counts were recorded for this clonotype. The gene calls are TRBV19 and TRBJ1-2, with D unresolved. Trimming stripped 6 bases from V and 0 bases from J, with 8 bases between. The CDR3 has 13 residues. From germline, CDR1 is LNHDA and CDR2 SQIVND (reference sequence). CDR3 loop: CASRIGANYGYTF. DNA of the CDR3: TGTGCCAGTAGAATTGGGGCTAACTATGGCTACACCTTC.

The rearrangement joins TRBV4-1 to TRBJ1-4; perhaps TRBD1 as D (5 bases). Trimming shortened V by 1 base and J by 5 bases, and 14 bases separated the two germline ends. There are 16 residues in the CDR3. CDR1 and CDR2 (germline): MGHRA, YSYEKL. The CDR3, as DNA: TGCGCCAGCAGCCAAGCCCGGGGGAGTCTGAATGAAAAACTGTTTTTT. It specifies CASSQARGSLNEKLFF.

The chain recombines TRBV27 with TRBJ2-3, with TRBD1 identical over 7 bases. Trimming removed 0 bases from V and 3 bases from J; junction bases left unmatched: 6. CDR1 MNHEY and CDR2 SMNVEV come from the germline V gene (reference sequence). This CDR3 region has 16 residues. The CDR3 coding sequence is TGTGCCAGCAGTTTATCTTCCAGGGGGTATACAGATACGCAGTATTTT. Translating it yields CASSLSSRGYTDTQYF.

This clonotype was counted between two and nine times. This sequence joins TRBV7-2 and TRBJ2-5; 9 bases line up with TRBD1. Germline V gene sequence: CDR1 SGHTA, CDR2 FQGNSA. V was pared by 4 bases and J by 5 bases, with 8 bases of the junction left unmatched. This CDR3 contains 15 residues. The CDR3 DNA follows: TGTGCCAGCAGCTCCCAGACAGGGGGACGTGAGACCCAGTACTTC. It translates to CASSSQTGGRETQYF.

The CDR3 loop is CASSLDTGTLGGYTF. CDR3 in DNA: TGTGCCAGCAGTTTAGATACCGGGACTCTGGGTGGCTACACCTTC. The rearrangement links TRBV12-3 or TRBV12-4 to TRBJ1-2; D is perhaps TRBD1 (5 bases). V lost 1 base, J lost 7 bases, and 16 bases lay in between. The CDR3 spans 15 residues.